These 10 T cell receptor beta chains share one sample of origin, sequenced in a study of cytomegalovirus exposure and HLA in healthy donors. Researchers ran the PCR with 60 Vbeta and 13 Jbeta primers. Only in-frame clones appear in the TCRdb table, and some are missing; sequencing was by immunoSEQ multiplex PCR. The sample contains 100,000 to 150,000 clones, about 79% of which appear only once. Sequences were obtained from PBMCs. Source of these receptors: a woman in her forties or fifties in good health and CMV-seronegative.

The chain carries TRBV30 and TRBJ1-2; TRBD1 matches 9 bases. Germline V gene sequence: CDR1 GTSNPN, CDR2 SVGIG (reference sequence). This CDR3 region has 15 residues. V lost 2 bases, J lost 5 bases, and 9 bases stayed unmatched. The CDR3 reads CAWSRDRALSYGYTF. CDR3 nucleotides: TGTGCCTGGAGTCGGGACAGGGCATTAAGTTATGGCTACACCTTC.

The chain links TRBV10-3 to TRBJ2-1, with 10 bases matching TRBD2. The CDR3 has 17 residues. Trimming removed 0 bases from V and 2 bases from J; junction bases left unmatched: 4. From germline, CDR1 is ENHRY and CDR2 SYGVKD. The CDR3 loop reads CAISESSSGSPYNEQFF. The CDR3 bases are TGTGCCATCAGTGAGTCGTCTAGCGGGAGCCCCTACAATGAGCAGTTCTTC.

The chain combines TRBV28 with TRBJ2-1; 7 nucleotides match TRBD1. The V and J ends lost 7 bases and 8 bases, in that order; junction bases with no gene match: 11. This CDR3 is built from 14 residues. Germline V gives CDR1 MDHEN, CDR2 SYDVKM. CDR3 sequence: CASIPLGQQHEQFF. In DNA form, the CDR3 reads TGTGCCAGCATCCCCCTGGGACAGCAGCATGAGCAGTTCTTC.

This chain connects TRBV7-9 to TRBJ2-1; D may be TRBD1 (6 bases). Trimming cost V 5 bases and J 2 bases, with 19 bases left between them. Germline CDR1 is SEHNR and CDR2 is FQNEAQ (reference sequence). This CDR3 contains 17 residues. The CDR3 loop is CASSPNDGGPPYNEQFF. DNA for the CDR3: TGTGCCAGCAGCCCAAACGATGGGGGCCCCCCCTACAATGAGCAGTTCTTC.

This clone was detected only a few times. The V and J genes are TRBV7-2 and TRBJ1-5, with TRBD1 as a possible D gene (5 bases). The CDR3 contains 14 residues. The V gene lost 5 bases and the J gene lost 7 bases, with 15 bases spanning the gap. Germline V gene sequence: CDR1 SGHTA, CDR2 FQGNSA. Here the CDR3 DNA reads TGTGCCAGCAGCCCTCAAGGGGTTTCGCAGCCCCAGCATTTT. Its protein product is CASSPQGVSQPQHF.

The chain has TRBV9 and TRBJ2-6; D call uncertain. There are 16 residues in the CDR3. V lost 0 bases, J lost 0 bases, and 7 bases lay in between. Germline assignment: CDR1 SGDLS and CDR2 YYNGEE. CDR3 sequence: CASSVEMSSGANVLTF. CDR3 DNA sequence: TGTGCCAGCAGCGTAGAGATGAGCTCTGGGGCCAACGTCCTGACTTTC.

This clone was detected only once. The V and J genes are TRBV7-8 and TRBJ1-4, with 9 nucleotides matching TRBD1. This CDR3 is 19 amino acids long. CDR1 SGHVS and CDR2 FQNEAQ come from the germline V gene. The junction had 9 bases not matched to a gene; V was cut back by 1 base and J by 0 bases. The CDR3 DNA follows: TGTGCCAGCAGCTTAGTCCCCTCCGGGACAGGGACAACTAATGAAAAACTGTTTTTT. This gives the protein CASSLVPSGTGTTNEKLFF.

This clone was detected only a few times. The chain carries TRBV13 and TRBJ2-3; 9 bases map to TRBD2. The CDR3 has 18 amino acids. The germline gives CDR1 PRHDT, CDR2 FYEKMQ (reference sequence). V was pared by 6 bases and J by 1 base, with 14 bases of the junction left unmatched. Here the CDR3 reads CASSLGRPRTSGTDTQYF. The CDR3, as DNA: TGTGCCAGCAGTTTGGGCCGCCCCCGGACTAGCGGCACAGATACGCAGTATTTT. Combining the CDR3 with reference TRBV13 and TRBJ2-3 gives the whole variable domain AAGVIQSPRHLIKEKRETATLKCYPIPRHDTVYWYQQGPGQDPQFLISFYEKMQSDKGSIPDRFSAQQFSDYHSELNMSSLELGDSALYFCASSLGRPRTSGTDTQYFGPGTRLTVL.

This clone was seen more than once but under ten times. The chain carries TRBV11-2 and TRBJ2-5, with 7 bases identical to TRBD2. The ends lost 6 bases at V and 11 bases at J; junction bases unmatched: 15. Germline loops: CDR1 SGHAT, CDR2 FQNNGV. The CDR3 runs to 14 residues. The CDR3 reads CASRRLRLGGEQYF. The DNA of the CDR3 is TGTGCCAGCAGGCGACTACGCCTGGGGGGGGAGCAGTACTTC. The entire variable domain, with the rest obtained from reference TRBV11-2 and TRBJ2-5, is as follows: EAGVAQSPRYKIIEKRQSVAFWCNPISGHATLYWYQQILGQGPKLLIQFQNNGVVDDSQLPKDRFSAERLKGVDSTLKIQPAKLEDSAVYLCASRRLRLGGEQYFGPGTRLLVL.

The CDR3 here is CASSKEQGPPDTQYF. The CDR3 region has the DNA TGTGCCAGCAGCAAAGAACAGGGTCCCCCAGATACGCAGTATTTT. V gene TRBV7-3 combines with J gene TRBJ2-3; D might be TRBD1 (6 bases). Trimming removed 5 bases at V and 4 bases at J, with 16 bases between. CDR3 length: 15 residues. Germline V gene lookup returns CDR1 SGHTA and CDR2 FQGTGA.